This TCR beta chain was recovered during a study of shared clonotypes between healthy human individuals (dated by TCRdb to 2018 to 2020). In the study overall: Three men and two women, aged 18 to 49 years, made up the cohort. To increase sequencing depth and limit assay-specific biases, different laboratories used diverse techniques to prepare libraries and sequence TCR repertoires. Per donor, leukapheresis produced somewhere between about 0.94 and 9 billion PBMCs. The study deeply sequenced blood TCR repertoires of about five healthy adults to estimate repertoire size and the extent of clonotype sharing between individuals. For each donor, three plates each were used for CD4 naive and CD4 memory, two plates were used for CD8 naive, and one plate was used for CD8 memory.

Using the deep immunoSEQ assay, multiplex PCR amplified TCR CDR3 regions from genomic DNA. For each cell subset, the extracted genomic DNA was distributed evenly across all wells of several immunoSEQ 96-well plates, and each plate served as one replicate. Each replicate PCR for sorted subsets received about 180 ng genomic DNA, equal to 30,000 or so T cell genomes. Purified libraries were quantified with a Qubit 3.0 fluorometer, sized on a Bioanalyzer 2100, and re-quantified with the KAPA Library Quantification kit. Each immunoSEQ 96-well plate was sequenced on its own single-read 150-cycle Illumina NextSeq 550 flow cell. The published analysis was carried out like this. Because only junctional sequences without quality scores were contained in the immunoSEQ output, filtering matching that applied to full-length reads could not be performed. Sequences were annotated with PyIR, a Python wrapper for IgBLAST v1.9, using IMGT germline references to assign V/J genes and CDR3. Any read was removed if the V/J assignment was weak (E-value above 1e-6), the CDR3 was missing, or the read contained stop codons, out-of-frame junctions, or ambiguous translated residues. A V3J clonotype was defined by an identical inferred V gene, J gene, and CDR3 amino acid sequence. Percentage overlap between repertoires was computed as shared unique clonotypes divided by the size of the smaller repertoire. RTK rarefaction, the Chao1 estimator, and Recon v2.1 estimates of unobserved clonotypes were used to assess repertoire richness. For all TCRbeta clonotypes obtained by the gDNA method from a handful of donors, generation probabilities were computed with OLGA. This immuneACCESS table, as held by TCRdb, lists in-frame sequences with V and J called but not all clones. Of the missing ones, under half trace to an unresolved V gene in checked studies; the others have no known cause. V and J calls plus clone size are reproduced from that table; the DNA served to infer D and trimming. This sample has hundreds of thousands of clones in its table, and almost 97% of those were observed once. About 0.057% of the sample lies in the top ten.

The donors were healthy, HIV-negative adults who had no recently reported acute infections or vaccinations. Only Caucasian adults living in Nashville, Tennessee, USA were represented among the donors. CD4+ T cells were enriched by magnetic negative selection, after which naive cells were positively selected on CD45RA and the negative fraction was taken as the memory subset. Blood was obtained by leukapheresis, after which PBMCs were separated by Ficoll-Histopaque density gradient centrifugation and cryopreserved in liquid nitrogen vapor phase. Purity and quantity of every magnetically sorted T cell population were checked by analytical flow cytometry. Each sorted fraction had its genomic DNA isolated and then quantified by UV absorbance on a Nanodrop 2000c. Relative to germline, V is 5 bases shorter and J is 3 bases shorter, with 20 bases between their ends. CDR1 and CDR2 were assigned from the germline V gene (reference sequence) as MNHEY and SMNVEV. Reading from cysteine to phenylalanine, the CDR3 counts 17 amino acids. The only DNA kept is the CDR3, 51 bases in frame from the first base.

Worth noting for this clone: Its antigen is not yet known. No base-level quality is on record; no much larger clone is a single base apart.

Results and caveats for the whole study, not just this receptor: Sampling was limited to blood, and TCR repertoires in tissue likely differ from TCR repertoires in blood. Because the study included only a small number of donors, the genetic and exposure-history diversity represented was limited. Even with the large sequencing depth, rarefaction of the sorted-subset datasets indicated that sequencing was incomplete. Larger estimated clonotype richness was generally found for naive subsets than for memory subsets. When a handful of donors were compared, the shared fraction of clonotypes was around 5% for naive CD4, around 4% for naive CD8, more than 2% for memory CD4, and around 0.37% for memory CD8. Compared with non-shared clonotypes, the clonotypes found in all four sorted-subset donors had higher generation probabilities. Based on pairwise subsampling, the degree of clonotype sharing among donors was expected to be affected by sequencing depth.

Sequencing was performed on naive CD4+ T cells sorted from blood. This sample's cell subset or site label indicates: CD45RA+ positively selected. The V and J segments used are TRBV27 and TRBJ2-4, with the D gene tentatively TRBD1 or TRBD2, based on 8 matching bases in each. The sequence was obtained from a woman in her 30s in good health. CDR3 sequence: CASSDTTGAGGKNIQYF. The DNA reads TGTGCCAGCAGTGACACGACAGGGGCGGGGGGCAAAAACATTCAGTACTTC.